The following is a T cell receptor (beta chain) sequence with its context. The sample originates from a study of blood T cell repertoires in COVID-19. Overall study: T cells, B-cell-depleted T cells, or PBMCs supplied cDNA or gDNA.

V was cut by 0 bases and J by 8 bases, with 10 bases left in between. The germline CDR1 and CDR2 sequences are MNHEY and SVGEGT. CDR3 length: 13 amino acids. Data came from immunoSEQ multiplex PCR; TCRdb stores just in-frame clones and leaves some out. The repertoire consists of about 99,000 clones, with about 86% occurring once and the leading ten covering about 3%. The sample comprised peripheral blood. The J gene is TRBJ1-2, the V gene TRBV6-2 or TRBV6-3; the D is unclear. The receptor was isolated from a human donor in a cohort sampled during active COVID-19. Written as DNA, the CDR3 is TGTGCCAGCAGTTACTCGGGCCGTGGGGGCTACACCTTC. This gives the protein CASSYSGRGGYTF.